The 2 T cell receptor beta chains reported below all come from one sample, sequenced in a study of cytomegalovirus exposure and HLA in healthy donors. The PCR ran on 60 Vbeta and 13 Jbeta primers. Libraries were prepared by immunoSEQ multiplex PCR; TCRdb keeps only in-frame clonotypes and omits some of them. The table lists 150,000 to 200,000 clones, around 75% of them singletons. Sequencing was carried out using PBMCs. The receptors shown here come from a woman in her twenties or thirties in good health and CMV-seropositive.

This clone showed up just once. The chain uses TRBV9 and TRBJ2-1; D may be TRBD2 (5 bases). The CDR3 is 13 residues long. V dropped 4 bases and J dropped 7 bases, with 12 bases sitting between them. CDR1 and CDR2 from the germline V gene are SGDLS and YYNGEE. CDR3 DNA sequence: TGTGCCAGCAGCTTGGACTCGGTAAATGAGCAGTTCTTC. The encoded protein is CASSLDSVNEQFF.

The gene calls are TRBV2 and TRBJ2-3; 9 nucleotides line up with TRBD2. The CDR3 has 15 amino acids. CDR1 is SNHLY and CDR2 is FYNNEI in the germline V gene. The junction had 7 bases not matched to a gene; V was cut back by 5 bases and J by 4 bases. The CDR3: CASSLGLAGADTQYF. The CDR3 DNA is TGTGCCAGCAGTTTGGGACTAGCAGGAGCAGATACGCAGTATTTT. The full variable domain, with the rest looked up from reference TRBV2 and TRBJ2-3, is EPEVTQTPSHQVTQMGQEVILRCVPISNHLYFYWYRQILGQKVEFLVSFYNNEISEKSEIFDDQFSVERPDGSNFTLKIRSTKLEDSAMYFCASSLGLAGADTQYFGPGTRLTVL.